A single sample gave rise to the 17 T cell receptor beta chains below, sequenced in a study of blood T cells in healthy people across ages. Next came a second PCR, run for about 6 to 11 cycles, which used a sample-barcoded 5' primer along with a J-beta primer mix. Each CDR3 protein is one row after TCRdb ran MiXCR on the 5' RACE reads. The sample holds 780,000 or so distinct CDR3 sequences, about 56% seen once. Specimen: blood. Receptors originate from a man aged 35 to 55 in good health.

In regard to this clonotype: A read error may produce the germline difference seen at one junction end. V gene TRBV7-2 combines with J gene TRBJ2-5, with D possibly matching TRBD2 (6 bases). CDR3 length equals 13 residues. Germline V CDR1 and CDR2: SGHTA, FQGNSA. This chain's CDR3 is CASSVAERETQYF. The DNA of the CDR3 is TGTGCCAGCAGCGTAGCGGAGCGTGAGACCCAGTACTTC. Complete variable domain (other parts from reference TRBV7-2 and TRBJ2-5): GAGVSQSPSNKVTEKGKDVELRCDPISGHTALYWYRQSLGQGLEFLIYFQGNSAPDKSGLPSDRFSAERTGGSVSTLTIQRTQQEDSAVYLCASSVAERETQYFGPGTRLLVL.

This chain joins TRBV2 and TRBJ1-1, with D unresolved. Germline V lookup: CDR1 SNHLY, CDR2 FYNNEI. The V end lost 8 bases, the J end lost 1 base, and 14 bases lay between the germline ends. This CDR3 has 14 residues. CDR3 nucleotides: TGTGCCAGCCCCTTGGTACAGACGAACACTGAAGCTTTCTTT. As protein: CASPLVQTNTEAFF.

The sample holds a few counts of this clonotype. This chain connects TRBV29-1 to TRBJ1-2; 7 nucleotides line up with TRBD1. V shed 4 bases and J 6 bases; nucleotides not matched to a gene: 11. Germline V gives CDR1 SQVTM, CDR2 ANQGSEA. The CDR3 covers 14 residues. The CDR3 sequence: CSVGGTQGDNGYTF. Written as DNA, the CDR3 is TGCAGCGTTGGGGGGACTCAGGGGGATAATGGCTACACCTTC.

This chain connects TRBV15 to TRBJ1-2; D is perhaps TRBD1 (5 bases). V was shortened by 0 bases and J by 4 bases, with 12 bases between the two germline ends. CDR1 and CDR2 (germline): LNHNV, YYDKDF (reference sequence). The CDR3 consists of 15 residues. The CDR3 sequence: CATSRDPRGSYGYTF. Here the CDR3 DNA reads TGTGCCACCAGCAGAGATCCGCGGGGCTCCTATGGCTACACCTTC.

The CDR3 loop is CASSRDPSPRGTYEQYF. In DNA, the CDR3 is TGTGCCAGCAGCCGCGATCCTTCTCCTCGTGGGACCTACGAGCAGTACTTC. The chain is built from TRBV4-2 and TRBJ2-7; D gene ambiguous. The CDR3 has 17 amino acids. V was cut by 4 bases and J by 2 bases, with 21 bases left in between. Per the germline V gene, CDR1 is LGHNA and CDR2 is YNFKEQ.

The chain uses TRBV10-3 and TRBJ2-4; D is perhaps TRBD2 (6 bases). The germline gives CDR1 ENHRY, CDR2 SYGVKD. CDR3 length: 14 amino acids. V dropped 6 bases and J dropped 6 bases, with 15 bases sitting between them. The CDR3 DNA sequence: TGTGCCATCAGCGGGGGTATTGTCGGAAACATTCAGTACTTC. This sequence encodes CAISGGIVGNIQYF.

This chain links TRBV7-2 with TRBJ2-3; D might be TRBD1 (6 bases). CDR1 and CDR2 (germline): SGHTA, FQGNSA. This CDR3 is built from 19 residues. V shed 5 bases and J shed 0 bases, with 24 bases lying between them. Here the CDR3 DNA reads TGTGCCAGCAGCCCGATCCGGACCCAGGGGTTTTTTAGCACAGATACGCAGTATTTT. It specifies CASSPIRTQGFFSTDTQYF. The full variable domain, completed using reference TRBV7-2 and TRBJ2-3, is GAGVSQSPSNKVTEKGKDVELRCDPISGHTALYWYRQSLGQGLEFLIYFQGNSAPDKSGLPSDRFSAERTGGSVSTLTIQRTQQEDSAVYLCASSPIRTQGFFSTDTQYFGPGTRLTVL.

This clonotype was seen more than once but under ten times. V usage is TRBV2 and J usage is TRBJ2-1, with D maybe TRBD2 (7 bases). Germline V gives CDR1 SNHLY, CDR2 FYNNEI. V lost 3 bases and J lost 6, with 15 bases in between. The CDR3 is 15 residues long. The CDR3 coding sequence is TGTGCCAGCAGTGAGGAGGGGGGGCCCCTCAATGAGCAGTTCTTC. Translating gives CASSEEGGPLNEQFF.

This chain uses TRBV4-2 with TRBJ2-1; D might be TRBD1 (5 bases). Matching the DNA end better, TRBJ2-7 makes the J call doubtful. Germline V lookup: CDR1 LGHNA, CDR2 YNFKEQ. The CDR3 is 20 amino acids. CDR3: CASSQASNTGGKPSYNEQYF. DNA for the CDR3: TGTGCCAGCAGCCAAGCATCTAATACAGGTGGAAAGCCCTCCTACAATGAGCAGTACTTC.

This rearrangement joins TRBV27 to TRBJ2-4; TRBD2 agrees at 8 bases. TRBJ2-5 matches the DNA end more closely, so the J call is doubtful. Germline V CDR1 and CDR2: MNHEY, SMNVEV (reference sequence). This CDR3 is 15 amino acids long. The CDR3 coding sequence is TGTGCCAGCAGCCGGACTAGCCCGGGGATAGAGACCCAGTACTTC. It encodes CASSRTSPGIETQYF.

The rearrangement links TRBV20-1 to TRBJ1-2; D is unresolved. In germline, CDR1 is DFQATT, CDR2 SNEGSKA (reference sequence). The germline V and J ends were trimmed by 0 bases and 4 bases, with 9 bases remaining between them. The CDR3 spans 13 residues. The CDR3, as DNA: TGCAGTGCTAGAGAACAGCGACCCTATGGCTACACCTTC. Protein product: CSAREQRPYGYTF.

The chain recombines TRBV20-1 with TRBJ2-3; TRBD2 aligns across 14 bases. Germline values: CDR1 DFQATT, CDR2 SNEGSKA (reference sequence). CDR3 size: 16 residues. V shed 4 bases and J 2 bases; nucleotides not matched to a gene: 5. The chain's CDR3 is CSAMGTSGGVTDTQYF. CDR3 nucleotide sequence: TGCAGTGCTATGGGGACTAGCGGGGGAGTCACAGATACGCAGTATTTT.

The genes are TRBV6-2 or TRBV6-3 and TRBJ1-1; the D is unclear. The CDR3 consists of 15 residues. The ends were cut back, 0 bases at V and 5 bases at J, with 13 bases in the middle. CDR1 is MNHEY, CDR2 SVGEGT, per germline. The CDR3 region has the DNA TGTGCCAGCAGTTACTCGATCGGGGAGTATACTGAAGCTTTCTTT. Translated: CASSYSIGEYTEAFF.

The rearrangement joins TRBV7-9 to TRBJ2-5; weak D call: TRBD1 (5 bases). Germline lookup yields CDR1 SEHNR and CDR2 FQNEAQ (reference sequence). The length of the CDR3 is 14 residues. V lost 1 base to trimming and J lost 1 base, with 7 bases between them. The CDR3 region is CASSLGTPQETQYF. The CDR3 nucleotides are TGTGCCAGCAGCTTAGGGACACCCCAAGAGACCCAGTACTTC. The variable domain in full, completed from reference TRBV7-9 and TRBJ2-5, reads DTGVSQNPRHKITKRGQNVTFRCDPISEHNRLYWYRQTLGQGPEFLTYFQNEAQLEKSRLLSDRFSAERPKGSFSTLEIQRTEQGDSAMYLCASSLGTPQETQYFGPGTRLLVL.

The table lists this clonotype with a few counts. The chain carries TRBV10-3 and TRBJ1-6; D remains unclear. CDR1 and CDR2 (germline): ENHRY, SYGVKD. The CDR3 has 16 residues. V was clipped by 4 bases and J by 0 bases, with 10 bases between them. CDR3 coding DNA: TGTGCCATCAGTGTTTTCCAGGCCTCCTATAATTCACCCCTCCACTTT. This sequence encodes CAISVFQASYNSPLHF.

This clonotype was seen only a few times. The rearrangement uses TRBV29-1 and TRBJ2-7, with a possible D match to TRBD2 (6 bases). Germline CDR1 and CDR2: SQVTM and ANQGSEA. The CDR3 spans 13 residues. Trimming stripped 5 bases from V and 1 base from J, with 12 bases between. Here the CDR3 reads CSVRDGTSYEQYF. In nucleotides, the CDR3 is TGCAGCGTTCGGGATGGGACTTCCTACGAGCAGTACTTC.

The V gene is TRBV4-1, the J gene TRBJ2-7; TRBD1 might be the D (5 bases). The CDR3 is 13 amino acids. Trimming pared 1 base from V and 7 bases from J, leaving 11 bases between. Germline V lookup: CDR1 MGHRA, CDR2 YSYEKL. The CDR3 DNA follows: TGCGCCAGCAGCCAAGTGGACATGCCAGAGCAGTACTTC. Its protein is CASSQVDMPEQYF.